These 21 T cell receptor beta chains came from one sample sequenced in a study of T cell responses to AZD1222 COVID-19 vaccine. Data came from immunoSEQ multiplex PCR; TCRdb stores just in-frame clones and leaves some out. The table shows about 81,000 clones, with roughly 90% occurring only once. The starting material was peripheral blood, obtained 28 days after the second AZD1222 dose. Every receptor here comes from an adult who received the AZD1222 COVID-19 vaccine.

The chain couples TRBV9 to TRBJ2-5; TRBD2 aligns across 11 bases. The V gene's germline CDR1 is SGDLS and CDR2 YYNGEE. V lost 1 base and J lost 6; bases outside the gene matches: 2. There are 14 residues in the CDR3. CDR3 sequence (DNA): TGTGCCAGCAGCGTAACTAGCGGGAGTAAGACCCAGTACTTC. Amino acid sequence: CASSVTSGSKTQYF.

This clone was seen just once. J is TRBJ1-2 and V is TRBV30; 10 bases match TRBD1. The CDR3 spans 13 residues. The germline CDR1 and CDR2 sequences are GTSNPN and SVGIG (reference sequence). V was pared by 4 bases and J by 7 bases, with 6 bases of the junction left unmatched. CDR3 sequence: CAWTPGQGIGYTF. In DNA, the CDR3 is TGTGCCTGGACTCCGGGACAGGGGATTGGCTACACCTTC.

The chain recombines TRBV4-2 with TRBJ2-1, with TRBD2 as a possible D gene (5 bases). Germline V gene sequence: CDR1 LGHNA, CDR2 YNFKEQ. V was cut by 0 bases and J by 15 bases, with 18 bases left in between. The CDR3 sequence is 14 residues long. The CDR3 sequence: CASSQDGGRSAPFF. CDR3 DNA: TGTGCCAGCAGCCAAGATGGCGGGCGATCCGCTCCGTTCTTC.

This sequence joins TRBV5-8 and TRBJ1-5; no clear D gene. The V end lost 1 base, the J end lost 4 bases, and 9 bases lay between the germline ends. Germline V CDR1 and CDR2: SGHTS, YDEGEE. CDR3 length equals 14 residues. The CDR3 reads CASSLFGPNQPQHF. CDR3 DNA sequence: TGTGCCAGCAGCTTGTTTGGCCCAAATCAGCCCCAGCATTTT.

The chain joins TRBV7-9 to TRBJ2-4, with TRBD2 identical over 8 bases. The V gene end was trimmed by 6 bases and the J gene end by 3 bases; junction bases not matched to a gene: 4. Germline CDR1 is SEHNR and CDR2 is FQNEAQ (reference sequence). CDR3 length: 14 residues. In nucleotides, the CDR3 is TGTGCCAGCAGTAGTCGGGAGGGCAAAAACATTCAGTACTTC. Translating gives CASSSREGKNIQYF.

This chain's CDR3 is CASSPDRQETQYF. In DNA form, the CDR3 reads TGTGCCAGCTCACCGGACAGACAAGAGACCCAGTACTTC. This chain links TRBV18 with TRBJ2-5; D may be TRBD1 (6 bases). This CDR3 has 13 amino acids. The germline V gene encodes CDR1 KGHSH and CDR2 LQKENI. Trimming cost V 3 bases and J 2 bases, with 7 bases left between them.

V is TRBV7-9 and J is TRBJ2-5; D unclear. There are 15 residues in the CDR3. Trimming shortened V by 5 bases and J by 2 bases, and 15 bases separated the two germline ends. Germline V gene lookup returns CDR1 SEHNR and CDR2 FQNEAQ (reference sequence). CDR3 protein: CASSPREVEQETQYF. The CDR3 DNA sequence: TGTGCCAGCAGCCCTAGAGAGGTCGAGCAAGAGACCCAGTACTTC.

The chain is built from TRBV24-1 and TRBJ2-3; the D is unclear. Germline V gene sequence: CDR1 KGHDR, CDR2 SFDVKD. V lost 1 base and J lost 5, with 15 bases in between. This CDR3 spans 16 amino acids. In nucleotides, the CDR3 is TGTGCCACCAGTGATTTAAGTCGAGGCCCACAAGATACGCAGTATTTT. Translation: CATSDLSRGPQDTQYF.

This CDR3 reads CASSQASRDHEQYF. The CDR3 nucleotides read TGCGCCAGCAGCCAAGCCTCCAGGGACCACGAGCAGTACTTC. This rearrangement joins TRBV4-3 to TRBJ2-7; possibly TRBD1 or TRBD2 for D (5 bases each). Trimming shortened V by 1 base and J by 5 bases, and 12 bases separated the two germline ends. Germline V gives CDR1 LGHNA, CDR2 YSLEER. CDR3 length: 14 residues.

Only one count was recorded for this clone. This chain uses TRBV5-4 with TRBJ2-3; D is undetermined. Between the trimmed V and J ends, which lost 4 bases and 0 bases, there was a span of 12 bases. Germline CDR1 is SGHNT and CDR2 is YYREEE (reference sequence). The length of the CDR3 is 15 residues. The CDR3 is CASSRLRSSTDTQYF. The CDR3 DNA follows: TGTGCCAGCAGCCGTCTGCGGTCTAGCACAGATACGCAGTATTTT.

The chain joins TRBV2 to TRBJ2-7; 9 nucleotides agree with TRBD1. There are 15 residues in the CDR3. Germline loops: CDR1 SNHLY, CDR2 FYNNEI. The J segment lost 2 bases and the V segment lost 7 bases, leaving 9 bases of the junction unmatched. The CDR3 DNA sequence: TGTGCCAGCAACATGGGACAGGGAGTTCCCTACGAGCAGTACTTC. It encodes CASNMGQGVPYEQYF.

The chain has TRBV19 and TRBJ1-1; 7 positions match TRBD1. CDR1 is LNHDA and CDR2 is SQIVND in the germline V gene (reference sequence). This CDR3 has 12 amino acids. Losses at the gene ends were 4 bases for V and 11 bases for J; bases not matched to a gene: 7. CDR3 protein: CASSTATGVAFF. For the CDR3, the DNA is TGTGCCAGTAGTACAGCCACAGGGGTGGCTTTCTTT.

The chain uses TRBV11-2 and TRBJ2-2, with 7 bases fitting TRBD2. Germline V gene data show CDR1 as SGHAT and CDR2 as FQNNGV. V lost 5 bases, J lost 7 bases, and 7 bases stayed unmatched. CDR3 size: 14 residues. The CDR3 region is CASSPQRGDGELFF. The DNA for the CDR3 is TGTGCCAGCAGCCCCCAACGGGGGGACGGGGAGCTGTTTTTT.

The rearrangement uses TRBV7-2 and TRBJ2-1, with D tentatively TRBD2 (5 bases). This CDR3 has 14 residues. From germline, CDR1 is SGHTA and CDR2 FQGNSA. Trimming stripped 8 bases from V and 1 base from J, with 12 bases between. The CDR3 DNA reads TGTGCCAGCCGACCGGACTGGTCCTACAATGAGCAGTTCTTC. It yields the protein CASRPDWSYNEQFF.

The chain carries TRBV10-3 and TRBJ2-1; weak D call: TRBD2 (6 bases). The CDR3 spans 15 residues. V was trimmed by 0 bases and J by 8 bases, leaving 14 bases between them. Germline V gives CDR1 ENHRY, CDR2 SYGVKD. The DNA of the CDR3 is TGTGCCATCAGTGAGTCGATGTCCGGGACTTATGAGCAGTTCTTC. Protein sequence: CAISESMSGTYEQFF.

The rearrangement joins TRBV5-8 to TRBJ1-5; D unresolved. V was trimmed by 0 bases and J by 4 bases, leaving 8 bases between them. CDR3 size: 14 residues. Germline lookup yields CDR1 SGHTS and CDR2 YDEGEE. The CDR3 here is CASSLVGFNQPQHF. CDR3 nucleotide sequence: TGTGCCAGCAGCTTGGTGGGGTTTAATCAGCCCCAGCATTTT.

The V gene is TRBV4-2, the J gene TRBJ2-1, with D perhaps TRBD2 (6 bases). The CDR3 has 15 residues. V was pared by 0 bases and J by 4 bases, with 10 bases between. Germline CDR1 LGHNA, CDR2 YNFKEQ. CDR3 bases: TGTGCCAGCAGCCAAGATTGGGACTCTTACAATGAGCAGTTCTTC. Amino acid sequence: CASSQDWDSYNEQFF.

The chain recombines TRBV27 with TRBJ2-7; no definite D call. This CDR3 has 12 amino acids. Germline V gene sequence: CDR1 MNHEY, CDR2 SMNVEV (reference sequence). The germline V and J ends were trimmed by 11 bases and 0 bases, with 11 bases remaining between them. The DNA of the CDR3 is TGTGCCGTCGGACGGAGCTCCTACGAGCAGTACTTC. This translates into CAVGRSSYEQYF.

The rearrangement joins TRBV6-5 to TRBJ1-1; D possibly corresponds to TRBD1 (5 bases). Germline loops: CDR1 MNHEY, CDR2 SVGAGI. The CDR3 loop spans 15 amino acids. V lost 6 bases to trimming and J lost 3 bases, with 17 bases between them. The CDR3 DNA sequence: TGTGCCAGCAGGCTTCAGGGTCGTAAGGACACTGAAGCTTTCTTT. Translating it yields CASRLQGRKDTEAFF.

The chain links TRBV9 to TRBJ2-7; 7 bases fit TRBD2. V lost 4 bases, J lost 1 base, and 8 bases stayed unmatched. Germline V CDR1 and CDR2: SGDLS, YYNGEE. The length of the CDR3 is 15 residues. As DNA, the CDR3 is TGTGCCAGCAGCCTTCTAGCGGAAGGGTCCTACGAGCAGTACTTC. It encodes CASSLLAEGSYEQYF.

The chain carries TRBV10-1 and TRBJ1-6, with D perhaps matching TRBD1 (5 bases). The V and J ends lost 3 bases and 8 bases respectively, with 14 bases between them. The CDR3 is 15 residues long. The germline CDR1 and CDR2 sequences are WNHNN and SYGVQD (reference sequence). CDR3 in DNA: TGCGCCAGCAGTGATCCGGGGCTCGGTTATTCACCCCTCCACTTT. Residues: CASSDPGLGYSPLHF.